This is a list of T cell receptor beta chains from one sample in a study of spatial heterogeneity in lung cancer. TCRdb re-analysed the 5' RACE reads in MiXCR, keeping a single row per CDR3 protein. The sample contains under 30,000 distinct CDR3 sequences, 4.5% to 7.5% of which appear only once. The sample in question was PBMCs, obtained at follow-up. These receptors were collected from a male donor with early-stage non-small cell lung cancer. CDR3s leave out the opening cysteine and the closing phenylalanine or tryptophan. A D gene is named only where the DNA matches it firmly.

D gene | J gene | V gene | CDR3 protein
. | TRBJ2-2 | TRBV12-3/TRBV12-4 | ASSPTGNTGELF
TRBD2 | TRBJ2-5 | TRBV7-2 | ATTGGGETQY
. | TRBJ1-4 | TRBV6-2/TRBV6-3 | ASSYSRTDRTNEKLF
. | TRBJ2-6 | TRBV19 | ASTRAGSPSGANVLT
. | TRBJ1-5 | TRBV12-3/TRBV12-4 | ASRSSSNQPQH
TRBD1 | TRBJ2-5 | TRBV12-5 | ASGRDRQETQY
TRBD2 | TRBJ2-5 | TRBV9 | ASSVDIGAGVRETQY
TRBD1 | TRBJ1-1 | TRBV10-3 | AISEPGQGAF
. | TRBJ2-1 | TRBV27 | ASSTRGQYSYNEQF
TRBD1 | TRBJ1-4 | TRBV20-1 | SALSDRGHEKLF
. | TRBJ2-5 | TRBV11-3 | ASSLDPVPPAYQETQY
. | TRBJ2-1 | TRBV7-2 | ASSLTPGAYNEQF
. | TRBJ2-5 | TRBV5-6 | ASSQLPGPEETQY
. | TRBJ1-1 | TRBV9 | ASSGRLGNTEAF
. | TRBJ1-5 | TRBV5-1 | ASSLAVNQPQH
. | TRBJ1-5 | TRBV12-3/TRBV12-4 | ASSPVSGSNQPQH
. | TRBJ2-5 | TRBV5-1 | ASRWDRQETQY
TRBD1 | TRBJ1-2 | TRBV19 | ASSIATGTAYGYT
. | TRBJ1-2 | TRBV6-5 | ASSDGIYGYT
TRBD2 | TRBJ2-7 | TRBV5-1 | ASSLFPASGVIYEQY
TRBD1 | TRBJ1-4 | TRBV30 | AWGTGTGLEKLF
. | TRBJ1-6 | TRBV30 | AWNRVGNSPLH